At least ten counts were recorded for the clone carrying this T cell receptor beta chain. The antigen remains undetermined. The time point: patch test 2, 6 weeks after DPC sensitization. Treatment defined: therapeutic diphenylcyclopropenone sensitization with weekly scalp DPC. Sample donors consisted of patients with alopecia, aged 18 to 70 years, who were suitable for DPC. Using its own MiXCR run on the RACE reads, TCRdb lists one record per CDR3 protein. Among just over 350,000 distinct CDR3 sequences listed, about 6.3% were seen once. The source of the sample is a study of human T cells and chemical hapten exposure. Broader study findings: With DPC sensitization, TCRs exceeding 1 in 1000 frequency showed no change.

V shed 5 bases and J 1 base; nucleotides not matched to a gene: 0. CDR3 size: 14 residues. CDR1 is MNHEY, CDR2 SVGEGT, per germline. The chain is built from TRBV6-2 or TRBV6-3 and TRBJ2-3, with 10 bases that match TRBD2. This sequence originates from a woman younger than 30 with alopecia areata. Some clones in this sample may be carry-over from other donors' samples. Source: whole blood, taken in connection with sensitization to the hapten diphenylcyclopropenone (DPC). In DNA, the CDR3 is TGTGCCAGCAGTAGCGGGGGGGGCACAGATACGCAGTATTTT. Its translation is CASSSGGGTDTQYF.